These T cell receptor beta chains were read from a single sample in a study of blood T cells in healthy people across ages. TCRdb analysed the 5' RACE reads with MiXCR anew, one entry per CDR3 protein. The profile shows hundreds of thousands of distinct CDR3 sequences, around 26% of them singletons. What was sequenced was blood. All receptors derive from a woman aged 80 or older in good health. The CDR3 runs from the conserved cysteine through the conserved F or W. A D gene is named only where the DNA matches it firmly. The listing skips clone size in some rows; elsewhere it reads once, few, many or a size class.

V gene: TRBV5-1
D gene: TRBD2
J gene: TRBJ2-1
clone size: -
CDR3 protein: CASSVAGVVYNEQFF
CDR3 DNA: TGCGCCAGCAGCGTAGCGGGAGTAGTCTACAATGAGCAGTTCTTC

V gene: TRBV9
D gene: -
J gene: TRBJ2-5
clone size: many
CDR3 protein: CASSVGTLQETQYF
CDR3 DNA: TGTGCCAGCAGCGTAGGGACTTTGCAAGAGACCCAGTACTTC

V gene: TRBV20-1
D gene: -
J gene: TRBJ1-2
clone size: many
CDR3 protein: CSARAGQSYGYTF
CDR3 DNA: TGCAGTGCCAGGGCGGGGCAGAGCTATGGCTACACCTTC

V gene: TRBV20-1
D gene: -
J gene: TRBJ1-5
clone size: -
CDR3 protein: CSARDESQANQPQHF
CDR3 DNA: TGCAGTGCTAGAGATGAGAGTCAGGCAAATCAGCCCCAGCATTTT

V gene: TRBV12-3/TRBV12-4
D gene: TRBD1
J gene: TRBJ1-5
clone size: many
CDR3 protein: CASSLGQGQLPQHF
CDR3 DNA: TGTGCCAGCAGCTTAGGACAGGGCCAGTTGCCCCAGCATTTT

V gene: TRBV7-2
D gene: TRBD2
J gene: TRBJ2-2
clone size: -
CDR3 protein: CASSFGLAVGELFF
CDR3 DNA: TGTGCCAGCAGCTTTGGACTAGCGGTCGGGGAGCTGTTTTTT

V gene: TRBV3-1
D gene: -
J gene: TRBJ2-1
clone size: many
CDR3 protein: CASSDRRNEQFF
CDR3 DNA: TGTGCCAGCAGCGACAGAAGGAATGAGCAGTTCTTC

V gene: TRBV5-6
D gene: -
J gene: TRBJ1-2
clone size: few
CDR3 protein: CASSPFDSNYGYTF
CDR3 DNA: TGTGCCAGCAGCCCGTTTGACTCAAACTATGGCTACACCTTC

V gene: TRBV7-2
D gene: -
J gene: TRBJ2-3
clone size: many
CDR3 protein: CASSLSTAVYLTDTQYF
CDR3 DNA: TGTGCCAGCAGCTTAAGTACCGCTGTTTACCTCACAGATACGCAGTATTTT

V gene: TRBV9
D gene: -
J gene: TRBJ1-2
clone size: many
CDR3 protein: CASSVEAGRHGYTF
CDR3 DNA: TGTGCCAGCAGCGTAGAGGCAGGGCGTCATGGCTACACCTTC

V gene: TRBV7-9
D gene: -
J gene: TRBJ2-7
clone size: many
CDR3 protein: CASSRTKGYEQYF
CDR3 DNA: TGTGCCAGCAGCCGGACTAAGGGCTACGAGCAGTACTTC

V gene: TRBV12-3/TRBV12-4
D gene: TRBD1
J gene: TRBJ1-2
clone size: -
CDR3 protein: CASSLIGRGGGYTF
CDR3 DNA: TGTGCCAGCAGTTTAATTGGCAGGGGGGGCGGCTACACCTTC

V gene: TRBV6-2/TRBV6-3
D gene: -
J gene: TRBJ2-1
clone size: few
CDR3 protein: CASSYQQNNEQFF
CDR3 DNA: TGTGCCAGCAGTTACCAACAGAACAATGAGCAGTTCTTC

V gene: TRBV6-6
D gene: TRBD2
J gene: TRBJ2-1
clone size: many
CDR3 protein: CASSRGLDYNEQFF
CDR3 DNA: TGTGCCAGCAGCCGAGGACTAGACTACAATGAGCAGTTCTTC

V gene: TRBV3-1
D gene: -
J gene: TRBJ1-2
clone size: few
CDR3 protein: CASRPDRAYGGYTF
CDR3 DNA: TGTGCCAGCAGACCCGACAGAGCCTATGGGGGCTACACCTTC

V gene: TRBV27
D gene: -
J gene: TRBJ1-1
clone size: many
CDR3 protein: CASSSWNTEAFF
CDR3 DNA: TGTGCCAGCAGTTCCTGGAACACTGAAGCTTTCTTT

V gene: TRBV7-9
D gene: -
J gene: TRBJ2-3
clone size: -
CDR3 protein: CASLTSQPPDTQYF
CDR3 DNA: TGTGCCAGCTTAACTAGTCAGCCCCCAGATACGCAGTATTTT

V gene: TRBV27
D gene: -
J gene: TRBJ1-4
clone size: many
CDR3 protein: CASSPRRFEKLFF
CDR3 DNA: TGTGCCAGCAGTCCTCGGAGATTTGAGAAACTGTTTTTT

V gene: TRBV6-2/TRBV6-3
D gene: -
J gene: TRBJ1-1
clone size: few
CDR3 protein: CASSYSGRNEAFF
CDR3 DNA: TGTGCCAGCAGTTACTCGGGCAGAAATGAAGCTTTCTTT

V gene: TRBV5-1
D gene: -
J gene: TRBJ2-7
clone size: -
CDR3 protein: CASSLSASGGYEQYF
CDR3 DNA: TGCGCCAGCAGCTTGTCTGCCTCCGGAGGATACGAGCAGTACTTC

V gene: TRBV5-1
D gene: TRBD1
J gene: TRBJ2-1
clone size: -
CDR3 protein: CASSSGDRSNNEQFF
CDR3 DNA: TGCGCCAGCAGTTCTGGGGACAGATCTAACAATGAGCAGTTCTTC

V gene: TRBV28
D gene: -
J gene: TRBJ1-5
clone size: few
CDR3 protein: CASSPQGKYYQPQHF
CDR3 DNA: TGTGCCAGCAGTCCGCAGGGAAAGTACTATCAGCCCCAGCATTTT

V gene: TRBV11-2
D gene: TRBD2
J gene: TRBJ2-2
clone size: few
CDR3 protein: CASSLFQRGTGELFF
CDR3 DNA: TGTGCCAGCAGCTTATTCCAGCGGGGCACCGGGGAGCTGTTTTTT

V gene: TRBV7-9
D gene: TRBD2
J gene: TRBJ2-1
clone size: many
CDR3 protein: CASSLLAGGLDEQFF
CDR3 DNA: TGTGCCAGCAGCCTTTTAGCGGGGGGGCTGGATGAGCAGTTCTTC

V gene: TRBV30
D gene: -
J gene: TRBJ2-7
clone size: many
CDR3 protein: CAWSVGGSYEQYF
CDR3 DNA: TGTGCCTGGAGTGTGGGCGGTTCCTACGAGCAGTACTTC

V gene: TRBV5-1
D gene: TRBD2
J gene: TRBJ2-4
clone size: -
CDR3 protein: CASSSGLADKNIQYF
CDR3 DNA: TGCGCCAGCAGCTCGGGACTAGCGGACAAAAACATTCAGTACTTC

V gene: TRBV20-1
D gene: -
J gene: TRBJ2-5
clone size: many
CDR3 protein: CSAQPGTAEETQYF
CDR3 DNA: TGCAGTGCCCAACCCGGGACGGCCGAAGAGACCCAGTACTTC

V gene: TRBV7-6
D gene: TRBD1
J gene: TRBJ1-5
clone size: -
CDR3 protein: CASSLEGTGVRGQPQHF
CDR3 DNA: TGTGCCAGCAGCTTAGAAGGGACAGGGGTTAGAGGCCAGCCCCAGCATTTT

V gene: TRBV7-2
D gene: TRBD2
J gene: TRBJ2-5
clone size: many
CDR3 protein: CASSLLRGGQETQYF
CDR3 DNA: TGTGCCAGCAGCTTACTGCGGGGGGGCCAGGAGACCCAGTACTTC

V gene: TRBV7-9
D gene: -
J gene: TRBJ2-3
clone size: many
CDR3 protein: CASSRNRADTQYF
CDR3 DNA: TGTGCCAGCAGCCGAAACAGGGCAGATACGCAGTATTTT

V gene: TRBV4-1
D gene: -
J gene: TRBJ1-1
clone size: -
CDR3 protein: CASSQRGDGQRLEAFF
CDR3 DNA: TGCGCCAGCAGCCAAAGGGGGGACGGACAGCGGCTTGAAGCTTTCTTT

V gene: TRBV7-2
D gene: -
J gene: TRBJ1-2
clone size: many
CDR3 protein: CASSLKEGLNYGYTF
CDR3 DNA: TGTGCCAGCAGCTTAAAGGAGGGCCTAAACTATGGCTACACCTTC

V gene: TRBV6-6
D gene: -
J gene: TRBJ2-7
clone size: many
CDR3 protein: CASSYTTTGRGEQYF
CDR3 DNA: TGTGCCAGCAGTTACACCACAACAGGGCGTGGCGAGCAGTACTTC

V gene: TRBV20-1
D gene: TRBD2
J gene: TRBJ2-3
clone size: many
CDR3 protein: CSASQTSGGLDTQYF
CDR3 DNA: TGCAGTGCTAGCCAGACTAGCGGGGGGTTAGATACGCAGTATTTT

V gene: TRBV7-9
D gene: TRBD1
J gene: TRBJ2-7
clone size: many
CDR3 protein: CASSRQGAEQYF
CDR3 DNA: TGTGCCAGCAGTCGACAGGGCGCCGAGCAGTACTTC

V gene: TRBV19
D gene: -
J gene: TRBJ2-3
clone size: -
CDR3 protein: CASSKELRGGTDTQYF
CDR3 DNA: TGTGCCAGTAGTAAGGAGTTGCGGGGTGGCACAGATACGCAGTATTTT

V gene: TRBV20-1
D gene: -
J gene: TRBJ1-6
clone size: few
CDR3 protein: CSARKGVVHSPLHF
CDR3 DNA: TGCAGTGCTAGGAAAGGGGTCGTCCATTCACCCCTCCACTTT

V gene: TRBV10-2
D gene: -
J gene: TRBJ2-7
clone size: many
CDR3 protein: CAAGTRFSSYEQYF
CDR3 DNA: TGCGCCGCGGGCACACGTTTTAGTTCCTACGAGCAGTACTTC

V gene: TRBV5-1
D gene: -
J gene: TRBJ2-2
clone size: many
CDR3 protein: CASSLERQGPGGELFF
CDR3 DNA: TGCGCCAGCAGCTTGGAACGGCAGGGTCCTGGCGGGGAGCTGTTTTTT

V gene: TRBV5-5
D gene: TRBD1
J gene: TRBJ2-6
clone size: few
CDR3 protein: CASSLTPTGGSSGANVLTF
CDR3 DNA: TGTGCCAGCAGCTTGACCCCGACAGGGGGCAGTTCTGGGGCCAACGTCCTGACTTTC

V gene: TRBV4-3
D gene: TRBD2
J gene: TRBJ2-2
clone size: many
CDR3 protein: CASSHRGGRPSTGELFF
CDR3 DNA: TGCGCCAGCAGCCATCGGGGGGGCCGACCCTCCACCGGGGAGCTGTTTTTT

V gene: TRBV7-8
D gene: -
J gene: TRBJ2-1
clone size: few
CDR3 protein: CASSFFSEGVTYNEQFF
CDR3 DNA: TGTGCCAGCAGCTTCTTCTCAGAGGGGGTGACCTACAATGAGCAGTTCTTC

V gene: TRBV10-3
D gene: -
J gene: TRBJ2-7
clone size: many
CDR3 protein: CAISDGTSGSYEQYF
CDR3 DNA: TGTGCCATCAGTGACGGGACATCAGGCTCCTACGAGCAGTACTTC

V gene: TRBV5-4
D gene: -
J gene: TRBJ2-1
clone size: many
CDR3 protein: CASSPIAGEQFF
CDR3 DNA: TGTGCCAGCAGCCCCATTGCGGGGGAGCAGTTCTTC

V gene: TRBV7-8
D gene: TRBD2
J gene: TRBJ2-5
clone size: many
CDR3 protein: CASSQLAGQETQYF
CDR3 DNA: TGTGCCAGCAGCCAACTAGCGGGACAAGAGACCCAGTACTTC

V gene: TRBV7-2
D gene: TRBD2
J gene: TRBJ2-1
clone size: many
CDR3 protein: CASSYTGLAGINEQFF
CDR3 DNA: TGTGCCAGCAGCTACACGGGACTAGCGGGGATAAATGAGCAGTTCTTC

V gene: TRBV5-4
D gene: -
J gene: TRBJ2-1
clone size: many
CDR3 protein: CASSLAYGGPFNEQFF
CDR3 DNA: TGTGCCAGCAGCTTGGCTTATGGGGGCCCTTTCAATGAGCAGTTCTTC

V gene: TRBV2
D gene: -
J gene: TRBJ1-5
clone size: few
CDR3 protein: CASRANTGPQHF
CDR3 DNA: TGTGCCAGCAGGGCGAACACTGGGCCCCAGCATTTT

V gene: TRBV10-3
D gene: -
J gene: TRBJ2-7
clone size: many
CDR3 protein: CAISESGFSYEQYF
CDR3 DNA: TGTGCCATCAGTGAGTCTGGATTCTCCTACGAGCAGTACTTC

V gene: TRBV19
D gene: TRBD1
J gene: TRBJ2-1
clone size: -
CDR3 protein: CASSPGQHNEQFF
CDR3 DNA: TGTGCCAGCAGTCCGGGACAGCACAATGAGCAGTTCTTC

V gene: TRBV2
D gene: TRBD2
J gene: TRBJ2-1
clone size: many
CDR3 protein: CASKGGGPSYNEQFF
CDR3 DNA: TGTGCCAGCAAGGGCGGGGGACCCTCCTACAATGAGCAGTTCTTC

V gene: TRBV12-3/TRBV12-4
D gene: -
J gene: TRBJ2-7
clone size: many
CDR3 protein: CASGGRSSYEQYF
CDR3 DNA: TGTGCCAGCGGAGGGCGGAGCTCCTACGAGCAGTACTTC

V gene: TRBV12-3/TRBV12-4
D gene: -
J gene: TRBJ2-3
clone size: few
CDR3 protein: CASSPSHSRADTQYF
CDR3 DNA: TGTGCCAGCAGTCCGTCCCACAGCAGAGCAGATACGCAGTATTTT

V gene: TRBV7-2
D gene: -
J gene: TRBJ2-1
clone size: many
CDR3 protein: CASSLMFASSSYNEQFF
CDR3 DNA: TGTGCCAGCAGCTTAATGTTCGCTAGCAGCTCCTACAATGAGCAGTTCTTC

V gene: TRBV27
D gene: -
J gene: TRBJ2-1
clone size: many
CDR3 protein: CASSLMWGGPYEQFF
CDR3 DNA: TGTGCCAGCAGTTTAATGTGGGGGGGCCCCTATGAGCAGTTCTTC